What follows is one TCR beta chain and its context. This clone was observed once. The clone's antigen remains unknown. No qualities accompany the bases; no much larger clone lies one base away. These data come from a study of T cell responses to AZD1222 COVID-19 vaccine (dated by TCRdb to 2020 to 2023). Turning to the overall study: TCR sequencing was performed for 230 to 250 trial participants, of whom 207 were given two doses of AZD1222 and around 26 were given two doses of MenACWY control vaccine. Trial participants were enrolled by age into 18-55, 56-69 and 70-plus year subgroups, with around 140, 26 and 57 TCR-sequenced participants respectively.

The CDR3, cysteine through phenylalanine, is 14 amino acids long. CDR3 DNA is the only sequence kept; it has 42 bases, read in frame from the first base. The CDR1 and CDR2 encoded by the germline V gene are MDHEN and SYDVKM. Trimming leaves V shorter by 8 bases and J shorter by 4 bases, with the junction holding 10 bases beyond the gene matches. Reading the label with the study, this specimen's time point is: about 28 days (+/-7) after the second vaccine dose. AZD1222 recipients whose second dose came at about 4 weeks and those whose second dose came at about 12 weeks were combined into one group, since spike-specific TCR depth and breadth did not differ between the two schedules. The vaccinee samples were drawn from two UK trials, COV001 and COV002, one of which was a single-blind randomized controlled phase 2/3 trial testing AZD1222 (ChAdOx1 nCoV-19) in healthy adults. For TCRbeta chain sequencing, PBMC samples from trial participants were taken at day 0 and at day 28 after the second dose.

What the research found in general, with its limitations: In the small 56-69-year group, the increase in depth fell short of significance, most likely because of low power. Most participants were white British and females outnumbered males, and the authors suggested that clonal diversity may have been underestimated. Reportedly, close to half of the unique spike-specific TCRs recognized epitopes lying outside the regions that are mutated in the B.1.351 and B.1.1.7 variants. The whole spike protein was spanned by vaccine-associated CD4 TCRs, and dominant responses were seen in regions 160-218 and 743-854. After two AZD1222 doses, spike-specific TCR breadth and depth were significantly higher than at day 0 and than in MenACWY recipients. Conclusions about previously exposed vaccinees are limited, since just 6 or 7 AZD1222 recipients were seropositive for SARS-CoV-2 at baseline. Because no day 14 peak-response samples were available, repertoires were characterized only after the peak T cell response.

The CDR3 regions of human TCRbeta chains were analyzed by immunosequencing. Per the original workflow: Repertoire TCRs were checked for matches against a reference library of SARS-CoV-2-specific TCRs that had been generated using the MIRA antigen-specificity platform. Breadth was defined as the fraction of unique TCRs that were SARS-CoV-2-associated, and depth was defined as the fraction of total T cells that were SARS-CoV-2-associated. Using the MIRA data, each spike-specific TCR was assigned both to the spike region to which the TCR was reactive and to a CD4 or CD8 class. Log10-transformed breadth and depth values were compared by one-way ANOVA with Sidak's multiple comparisons tests. Imported from immuneACCESS, the table was reduced by TCRdb to in-frame sequences with V and J called. These copies leave out some clones; in studies compared against another copy, an unresolved V gene accounts for under half, and the cause of the remainder is not known. V and J calls and clone size are copied from that table; D and trimming were computed from the DNA. In all, the sample holds 90,000 to 150,000 clones, and more than 75% of those were seen once. The ten largest clones capture about 3.3% of the sample.

This clonotype was obtained from an adult who received the AZD1222 COVID-19 vaccine. The sample consisted of peripheral blood, taken 28 days after the second AZD1222 dose. This receptor chain uses TRBV28 and TRBJ1-1, and TRBD1 matches 7 of the central bases. The encoded CDR3 is CASPPAGGGTEAFF. The nucleotides are TGTGCCAGCCCTCCGGCAGGGGGTGGCACTGAAGCTTTCTTT.